This TCR beta chain was sequenced in a study of shared clonotypes between healthy human individuals. Produced via immunoSEQ multiplex PCR; TCRdb's table is partial and in-frame only. The sample shows around 1 million clones, about three quarters of them seen only once. Germline CDR1 MGHRA, CDR2 YSYEKL. This CDR3 is 16 amino acids long. Trimming pared 0 bases from V and 6 bases from J, leaving 14 bases between. The chain couples TRBV4-1 to TRBJ2-2; D is undetermined. The sequence derives from a man aged 18 to 29 in good health. The sequenced material came from memory CD4+ T cells sorted from blood. Subset denoted: CD45RA-negative fraction. CDR3 region: CASSQDRVSLAGELFF. Written as DNA, the CDR3 is TGCGCCAGCAGCCAAGATCGGGTCTCCCTCGCCGGGGAGCTGTTTTTT.